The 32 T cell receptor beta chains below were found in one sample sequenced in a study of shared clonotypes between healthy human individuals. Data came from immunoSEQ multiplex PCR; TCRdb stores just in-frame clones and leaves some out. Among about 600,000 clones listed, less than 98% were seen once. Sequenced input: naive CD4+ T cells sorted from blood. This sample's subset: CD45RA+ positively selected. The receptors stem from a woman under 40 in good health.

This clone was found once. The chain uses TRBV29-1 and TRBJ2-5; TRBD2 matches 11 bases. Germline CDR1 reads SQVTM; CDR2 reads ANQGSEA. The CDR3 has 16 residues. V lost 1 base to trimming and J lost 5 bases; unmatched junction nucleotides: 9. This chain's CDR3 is CSVEVGTSGGQETQYF. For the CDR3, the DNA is TGCAGCGTTGAAGTTGGGACTAGCGGAGGGCAGGAGACCCAGTACTTC.

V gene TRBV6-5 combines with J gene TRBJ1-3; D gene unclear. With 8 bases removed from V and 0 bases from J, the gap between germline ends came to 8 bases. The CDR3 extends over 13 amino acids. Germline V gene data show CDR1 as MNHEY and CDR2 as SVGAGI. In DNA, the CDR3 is TGTGCCAGCCGACCGAGCTCTGGAAACACCATATATTTT. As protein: CASRPSSGNTIYF.

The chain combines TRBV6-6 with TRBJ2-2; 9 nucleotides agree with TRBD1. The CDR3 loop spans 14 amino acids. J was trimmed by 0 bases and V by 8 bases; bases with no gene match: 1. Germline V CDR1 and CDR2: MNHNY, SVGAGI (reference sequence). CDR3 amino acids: CASGTGPNTGELFF. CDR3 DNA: TGTGCCAGCGGGACAGGGCCGAACACCGGGGAGCTGTTTTTT.

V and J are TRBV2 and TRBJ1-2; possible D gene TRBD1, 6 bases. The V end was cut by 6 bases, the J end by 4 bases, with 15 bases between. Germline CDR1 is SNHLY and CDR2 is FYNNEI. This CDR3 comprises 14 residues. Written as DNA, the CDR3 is TGTGCCAGCAGAAACAGGGAGGTGGCCTATGGCTACACCTTC. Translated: CASRNREVAYGYTF. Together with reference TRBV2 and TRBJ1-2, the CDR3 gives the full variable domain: EPEVTQTPSHQVTQMGQEVILRCVPISNHLYFYWYRQILGQKVEFLVSFYNNEISEKSEIFDDQFSVERPDGSNFTLKIRSTKLEDSAMYFCASRNREVAYGYTFGSGTRLTVV.

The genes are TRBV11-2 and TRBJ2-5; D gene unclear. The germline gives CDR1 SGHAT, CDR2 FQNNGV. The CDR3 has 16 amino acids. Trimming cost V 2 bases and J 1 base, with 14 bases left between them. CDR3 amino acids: CASSLRFGASQETQYF. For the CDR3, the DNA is TGTGCCAGCAGCTTACGGTTCGGAGCGAGCCAAGAGACCCAGTACTTC.

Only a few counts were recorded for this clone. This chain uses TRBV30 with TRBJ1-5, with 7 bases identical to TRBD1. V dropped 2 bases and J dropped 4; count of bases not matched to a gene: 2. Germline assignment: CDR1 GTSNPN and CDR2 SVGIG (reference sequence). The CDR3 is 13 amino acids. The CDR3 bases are TGTGCCTGGAGTTTGACAGGGAATCAGCCCCAGCATTTT. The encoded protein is CAWSLTGNQPQHF. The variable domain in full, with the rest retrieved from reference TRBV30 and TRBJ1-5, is SQTIHQWPATLVQPVGSPLSLECTVEGTSNPNLYWYRQAAGRGLQLLFYSVGIGQISSEVPQNLSASRPQDRQFILSSKKLLLSDSGFYLCAWSLTGNQPQHFGDGTRLSIL.

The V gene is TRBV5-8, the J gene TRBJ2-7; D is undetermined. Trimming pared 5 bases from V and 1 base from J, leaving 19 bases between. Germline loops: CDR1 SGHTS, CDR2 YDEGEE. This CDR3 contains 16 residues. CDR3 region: CASRLGFGVTSYEQYF. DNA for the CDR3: TGTGCCAGCAGACTTGGTTTCGGCGTTACTTCCTACGAGCAGTACTTC.

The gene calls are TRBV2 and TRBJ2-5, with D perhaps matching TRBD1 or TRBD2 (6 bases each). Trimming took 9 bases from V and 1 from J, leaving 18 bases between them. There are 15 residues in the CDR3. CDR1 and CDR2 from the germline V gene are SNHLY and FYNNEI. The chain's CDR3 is CASHQRGVSQETQYF. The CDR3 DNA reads TGTGCCAGTCACCAAAGGGGGGTTTCCCAAGAGACCCAGTACTTC. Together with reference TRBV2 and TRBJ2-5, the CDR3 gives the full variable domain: EPEVTQTPSHQVTQMGQEVILRCVPISNHLYFYWYRQILGQKVEFLVSFYNNEISEKSEIFDDQFSVERPDGSNFTLKIRSTKLEDSAMYFCASHQRGVSQETQYFGPGTRLLVL.

CDR3 nucleotides: TGTGCCAGCAGTCCAACTAGCGCGAGATTGTTCTTC. It yields the protein CASSPTSARLFF. This sequence joins TRBV2 and TRBJ2-1; 7 positions match TRBD2. Germline values: CDR1 SNHLY, CDR2 FYNNEI. V dropped 5 bases and J dropped 15; count of bases not matched to a gene: 10. This CDR3 region has 12 residues.

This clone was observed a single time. The CDR3 spells CASSSYTAGYEQYF. In DNA, the CDR3 is TGTGCCAGCAGCTCCTACACTGCCGGCTACGAGCAGTACTTC. The chain couples TRBV6-6 to TRBJ2-7; D is unclear. V lost 6 bases and J lost 3, with 15 bases in between. Germline loops: CDR1 MNHNY, CDR2 SVGAGI (reference sequence). The CDR3 has 14 residues.

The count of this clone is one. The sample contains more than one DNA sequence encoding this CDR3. The CDR3 reads CASSYSRGNEQFF. The CDR3, as DNA: TGTGCCAGCAGTTACTCGCGGGGCAATGAGCAGTTCTTC. V usage is TRBV6-5 and J usage is TRBJ2-1; D may be TRBD2 (6 bases). CDR1 is MNHEY, CDR2 SVGAGI, per germline. The CDR3 has 13 residues. The V gene lost 0 bases and the J gene lost 6 bases, with 6 bases spanning the gap.

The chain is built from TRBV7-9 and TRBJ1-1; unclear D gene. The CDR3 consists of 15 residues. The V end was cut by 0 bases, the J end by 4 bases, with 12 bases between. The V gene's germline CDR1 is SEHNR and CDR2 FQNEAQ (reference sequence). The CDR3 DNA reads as TGTGCCAGCAGCTTAGCGGTCGGGATGCTCACTGAAGCTTTCTTT. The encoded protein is CASSLAVGMLTEAFF.

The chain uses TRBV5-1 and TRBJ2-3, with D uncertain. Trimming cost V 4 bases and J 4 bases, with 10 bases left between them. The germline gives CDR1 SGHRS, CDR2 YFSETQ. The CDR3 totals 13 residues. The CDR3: CASSPRGADTQYF. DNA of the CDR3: TGCGCCAGCAGCCCTAGAGGTGCAGATACGCAGTATTTT.

This chain's CDR3 is CASSLGPSTDTQYF. DNA of the CDR3: TGTGCCAGCAGCTTAGGTCCAAGCACAGATACGCAGTATTTT. The chain links TRBV7-2 to TRBJ2-3; D uncertain. Trimming removed 1 base at V and 0 bases at J, with 5 bases between. Germline values: CDR1 SGHTA, CDR2 FQGNSA. This CDR3 spans 14 amino acids.

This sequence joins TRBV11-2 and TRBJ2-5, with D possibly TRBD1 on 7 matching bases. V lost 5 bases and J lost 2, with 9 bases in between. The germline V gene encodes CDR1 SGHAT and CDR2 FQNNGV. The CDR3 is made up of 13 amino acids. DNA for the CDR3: TGTGCCAGCAGCCAGGGGGGACAAGAGACCCAGTACTTC. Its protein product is CASSQGGQETQYF.

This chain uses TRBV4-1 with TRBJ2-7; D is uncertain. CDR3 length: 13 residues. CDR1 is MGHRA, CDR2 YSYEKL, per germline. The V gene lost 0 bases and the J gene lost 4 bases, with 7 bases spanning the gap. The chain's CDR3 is CASSQEPRYEQYF. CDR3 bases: TGCGCCAGCAGCCAAGAACCTAGGTACGAGCAGTACTTC.

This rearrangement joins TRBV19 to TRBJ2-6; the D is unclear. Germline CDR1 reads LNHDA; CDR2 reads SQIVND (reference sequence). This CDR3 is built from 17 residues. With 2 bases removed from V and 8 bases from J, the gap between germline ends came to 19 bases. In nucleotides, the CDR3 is TGTGCCAGTAGTATAAAGGCCCGTCGACCCGCCACCAACGTCCTGACTTTC. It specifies CASSIKARRPATNVLTF.

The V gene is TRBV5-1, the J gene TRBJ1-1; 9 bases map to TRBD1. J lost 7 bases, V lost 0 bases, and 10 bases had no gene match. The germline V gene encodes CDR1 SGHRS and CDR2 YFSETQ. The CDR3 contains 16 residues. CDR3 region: CASSLDGGTGTIEAFF. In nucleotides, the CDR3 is TGCGCCAGCAGCTTGGATGGCGGGACAGGGACGATTGAAGCTTTCTTT.

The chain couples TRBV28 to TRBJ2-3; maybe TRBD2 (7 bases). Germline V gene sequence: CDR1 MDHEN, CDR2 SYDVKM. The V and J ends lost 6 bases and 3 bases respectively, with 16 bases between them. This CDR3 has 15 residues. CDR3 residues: CASSSGGPGTDTQYF. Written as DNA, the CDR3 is TGTGCCAGCAGCTCGGGGGGCCCGGGGACAGATACGCAGTATTTT.

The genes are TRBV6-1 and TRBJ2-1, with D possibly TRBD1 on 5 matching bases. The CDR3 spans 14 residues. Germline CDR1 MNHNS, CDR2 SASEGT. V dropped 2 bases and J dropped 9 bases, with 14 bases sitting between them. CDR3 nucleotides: TGTGCCAGCAGTGAAATAGGGGCCGCGGCTGAGCAGTTCTTC. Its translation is CASSEIGAAAEQFF.

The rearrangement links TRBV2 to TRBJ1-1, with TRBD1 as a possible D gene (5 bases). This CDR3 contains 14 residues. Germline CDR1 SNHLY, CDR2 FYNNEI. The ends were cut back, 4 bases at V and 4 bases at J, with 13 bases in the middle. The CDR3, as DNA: TGTGCCAGCAGTGTACCTTATAGGGGCACTGAAGCTTTCTTT. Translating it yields CASSVPYRGTEAFF.

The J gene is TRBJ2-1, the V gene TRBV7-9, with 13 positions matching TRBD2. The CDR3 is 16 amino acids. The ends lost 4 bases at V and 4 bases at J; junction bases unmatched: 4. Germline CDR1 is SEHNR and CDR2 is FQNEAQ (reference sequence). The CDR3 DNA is TGTGCCAGCAGCTCGGGACTAGCGGGGTTATACAATGAGCAGTTCTTC. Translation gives CASSSGLAGLYNEQFF.

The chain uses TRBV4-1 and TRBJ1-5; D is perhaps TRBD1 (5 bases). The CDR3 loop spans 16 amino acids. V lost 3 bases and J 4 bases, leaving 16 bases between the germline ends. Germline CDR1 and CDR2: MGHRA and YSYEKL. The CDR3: CASSHKPGPSNQPQHF. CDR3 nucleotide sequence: TGCGCCAGCAGCCACAAACCGGGACCCTCTAATCAGCCCCAGCATTTT.

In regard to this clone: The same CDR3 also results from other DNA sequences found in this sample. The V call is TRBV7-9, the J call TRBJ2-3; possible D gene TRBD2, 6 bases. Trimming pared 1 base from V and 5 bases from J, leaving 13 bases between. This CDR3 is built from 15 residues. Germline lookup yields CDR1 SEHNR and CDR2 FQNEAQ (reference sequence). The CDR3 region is CASSLGTGVGDTQYF. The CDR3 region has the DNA TGTGCCAGCAGCTTAGGGACGGGAGTGGGAGATACGCAGTATTTT.

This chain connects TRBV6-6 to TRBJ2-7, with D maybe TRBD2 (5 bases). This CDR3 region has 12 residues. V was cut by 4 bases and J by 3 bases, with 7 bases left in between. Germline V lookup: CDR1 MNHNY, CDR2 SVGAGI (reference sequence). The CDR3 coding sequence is TGTGCCAGCAGTTTGAGGGTCTACGAGCAGTACTTC. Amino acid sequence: CASSLRVYEQYF.

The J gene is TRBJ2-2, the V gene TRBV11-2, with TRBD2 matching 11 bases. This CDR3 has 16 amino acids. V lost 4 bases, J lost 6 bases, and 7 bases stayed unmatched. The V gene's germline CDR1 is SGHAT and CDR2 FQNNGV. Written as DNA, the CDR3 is TGTGCCAGCAGCTCAAGACTAGCGGGGAGAGCCGGGGAGCTGTTTTTT. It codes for CASSSRLAGRAGELFF.

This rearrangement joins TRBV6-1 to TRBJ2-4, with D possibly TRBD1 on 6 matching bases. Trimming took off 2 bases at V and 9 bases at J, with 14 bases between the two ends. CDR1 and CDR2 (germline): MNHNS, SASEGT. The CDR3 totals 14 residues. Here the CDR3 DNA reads TGTGCCAGCAGTGAAACAGGGATTTCAGGCATTCAGTACTTC. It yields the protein CASSETGISGIQYF.

CDR3: CASSPIGTGREETQYF. CDR3 coding DNA: TGTGCCAGCAGTCCCATCGGGACAGGGAGGGAAGAGACCCAGTACTTC. The chain employs TRBV27 and TRBJ2-5; 9 positions agree with TRBD1. V lost 5 bases, J lost 3 bases, and 10 bases stayed unmatched. CDR3 length: 16 amino acids. The germline CDR1 and CDR2 sequences are MNHEY and SMNVEV (reference sequence).

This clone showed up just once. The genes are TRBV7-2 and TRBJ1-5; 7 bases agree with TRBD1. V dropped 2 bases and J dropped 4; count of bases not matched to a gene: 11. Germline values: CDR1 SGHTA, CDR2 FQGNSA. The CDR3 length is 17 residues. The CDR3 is CASSLWDHRGTNQPQHF. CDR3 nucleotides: TGTGCCAGCAGCTTATGGGATCACAGGGGAACAAATCAGCCCCAGCATTTT.

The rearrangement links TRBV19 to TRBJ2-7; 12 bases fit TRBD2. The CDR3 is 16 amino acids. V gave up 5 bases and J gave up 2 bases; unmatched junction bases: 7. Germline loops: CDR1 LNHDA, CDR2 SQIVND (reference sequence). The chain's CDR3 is CASSAGLAGATYEQYF. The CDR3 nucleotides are TGTGCCAGTAGTGCGGGACTAGCGGGTGCTACCTACGAGCAGTACTTC.

The CDR3 bases are TGTGCCAGCAGCTTATACGGAGTCTACAATGAGCAGTTCTTC. Translating gives CASSLYGVYNEQFF. The chain recombines TRBV7-3 with TRBJ2-1; D gene ambiguous. V was clipped by 2 bases and J by 3 bases, with 8 bases between them. This CDR3 region has 14 residues. Germline values: CDR1 SGHTA, CDR2 FQGTGA.

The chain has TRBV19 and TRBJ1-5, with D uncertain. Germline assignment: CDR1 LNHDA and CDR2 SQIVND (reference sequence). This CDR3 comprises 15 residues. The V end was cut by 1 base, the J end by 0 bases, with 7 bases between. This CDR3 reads CASSIVSVSNQPQHF. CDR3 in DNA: TGTGCCAGTAGTATAGTATCCGTTAGCAATCAGCCCCAGCATTTT. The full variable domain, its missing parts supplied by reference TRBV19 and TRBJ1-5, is DGGITQSPKYLFRKEGQNVTLSCEQNLNHDAMYWYRQDPGQGLRLIYYSQIVNDFQKGDIAEGYSVSREKKESFPLTVTSAQKNPTAFYLCASSIVSVSNQPQHFGDGTRLSIL.